The 25 T cell receptor beta chains below all came from one sample that was sequenced in a study of blood T cell repertoires in COVID-19. Repertoires were generated with immunoSEQ multiplex PCR, while TCRdb's copy carries only in-frame clones and drops some. The data contain about 300,000 clones, around four fifths of them seen just once; the ten biggest clones take up 1% to 1.5%. The material sequenced was peripheral blood. The receptors were gathered from a woman aged 50 to 60 with acute or convalescent COVID-19.

V is TRBV10-3 and J is TRBJ2-4; TRBD1 matches 9 bases. The CDR3 consists of 14 residues. V lost 6 bases and J lost 5; bases outside the gene matches: 5. Germline V gene sequence: CDR1 ENHRY, CDR2 SYGVKD. Here the CDR3 DNA reads TGTGCCATCAGGACAGGGGGAGAGGAAAACATTCAGTACTTC. It specifies CAIRTGGEENIQYF.

The rearrangement uses TRBV5-1 and TRBJ2-3, with 7 positions matching TRBD1. Germline V lookup: CDR1 SGHRS, CDR2 YFSETQ. This CDR3 region has 15 residues. Trimming took 4 bases from V and 5 from J; bases not matched to a gene: 10. CDR3 loop: CASSQRTGRGDTQYF. For the CDR3, the DNA is TGCGCCAGCAGCCAAAGGACAGGTCGGGGAGATACGCAGTATTTT.

J is TRBJ2-1 and V is TRBV7-9; tentatively, D is TRBD2 (6 bases). CDR1 and CDR2 (germline): SEHNR, FQNEAQ (reference sequence). V shed 3 bases and J shed 8 bases, with 17 bases lying between them. This CDR3 is built from 15 residues. CDR3 residues: CASSFREMEGDEQFF. CDR3 DNA: TGTGCCAGCAGCTTTCGGGAGATGGAGGGAGATGAGCAGTTCTTC. Drawing the rest from reference TRBV7-9 and TRBJ2-1, the complete variable domain is DTGVSQNPRHKITKRGQNVTFRCDPISEHNRLYWYRQTLGQGPEFLTYFQNEAQLEKSRLLSDRFSAERPKGSFSTLEIQRTEQGDSAMYLCASSFREMEGDEQFFGPGTRLTVL.

About this clone itself: At the DNA level, this CDR3 is encoded by other sequences in the same sample as well. V and J are TRBV18 and TRBJ2-1; TRBD2 aligns across 11 bases. Germline CDR1 reads KGHSH; CDR2 reads LQKENI. The CDR3 runs 15 residues. Germline trimming cut 2 bases from V and 3 bases from J; bases unmatched to any gene: 0. The CDR3 protein is CASSPGLAGYNEQFF. CDR3 nucleotide sequence: TGTGCCAGCTCACCAGGACTAGCGGGCTACAATGAGCAGTTCTTC.

The rearrangement uses TRBV7-7 and TRBJ1-5; no clear D. V lost 4 bases and J 6 bases, leaving 10 bases between the germline ends. CDR3 length: 13 amino acids. From germline, CDR1 is SSHAT and CDR2 FNYEAQ (reference sequence). Here the CDR3 reads CASSSARGQPQHF. CDR3 bases: TGTGCCAGCAGCTCGGCCCGGGGTCAGCCCCAGCATTTT.

V gene TRBV15 combines with J gene TRBJ1-3, with D tentatively TRBD1 (6 bases). The CDR3 covers 16 residues. Germline loops: CDR1 LNHNV, CDR2 YYDKDF (reference sequence). V was shortened by 5 bases and J by 0 bases, with 14 bases between the two germline ends. CDR3 in DNA: TGTGCCACCAGCGGGGGGGGCCAAACCTCTGGAAACACCATATATTTT. Translating gives CATSGGGQTSGNTIYF. The whole variable domain, filled in from reference TRBV15 and TRBJ1-3, reads DAMVIQNPRYQVTQFGKPVTLSCSQTLNHNVMYWYQQKSSQAPKLLFHYYDKDFNNEADTPDNFQSRRPNTSFCFLDIRSPGLGDTAMYLCATSGGGQTSGNTIYFGEGSWLTVV.

The chain has TRBV28 and TRBJ2-7, with D maybe TRBD2 (5 bases). Per germline, CDR1 MDHEN and CDR2 SYDVKM. The CDR3 runs to 13 residues. V gave up 8 bases and J gave up 3 bases, with 14 bases separating them. CDR3 nucleotide sequence: TGTGCCAGCTTCGGACTCAGCTTCTACGAGCAGTACTTC. This translates into CASFGLSFYEQYF.

This clone was recorded once. The chain employs TRBV2 and TRBJ2-3; the match to TRBD1 covers 9 bases. The CDR3 runs 14 residues. Germline values: CDR1 SNHLY, CDR2 FYNNEI. After removal of 4 bases from V and 3 bases from J, the junction contained 2 bases not matched to a gene. The CDR3 sequence is CASSVDRGTDTQYF. DNA of the CDR3: TGTGCCAGCAGTGTAGACAGGGGGACAGATACGCAGTATTTT.

V and J are TRBV9 and TRBJ1-3; 8 positions match TRBD1. V shed 3 bases, J shed 4 bases, and the junction held 9 bases outside the gene matches. The CDR3 length is 16 residues. CDR1 and CDR2 (germline): SGDLS, YYNGEE. The CDR3 region is CASSASGTGSGNTIYF. CDR3 coding DNA: TGTGCCAGCAGCGCCTCCGGGACAGGATCAGGAAACACCATATATTTT.

The rearrangement uses TRBV7-7 and TRBJ2-3; no reliable D call. Germline CDR1 and CDR2: SSHAT and FNYEAQ (reference sequence). V lost 5 bases and J 0 bases, leaving 15 bases between the germline ends. The length of the CDR3 is 16 residues. The DNA for the CDR3 is TGTGCCAGCAGCGTTTCGGCAGGCGCTAGCACAGATACGCAGTATTTT. It encodes CASSVSAGASTDTQYF.

The genes are TRBV27 and TRBJ1-1; 10 bases match TRBD1. The V segment lost 8 bases and the J segment 7 bases; nucleotides outside the gene matches: 10. Germline CDR1 reads MNHEY; CDR2 reads SMNVEV (reference sequence). The CDR3 extends over 14 amino acids. CDR3 loop: CASWGQGRYNEAFF. DNA of the CDR3: TGTGCCAGCTGGGGACAGGGGAGGTACAATGAAGCTTTCTTT.

This clone has just one count. The CDR3: CASSTTQGPDYNEQFF. As DNA, the CDR3 is TGTGCCAGCAGCACAACTCAGGGGCCAGACTACAATGAGCAGTTCTTC. The gene calls are TRBV7-2 and TRBJ2-1; possible D gene TRBD1, 6 bases. CDR1 and CDR2 from the germline V gene are SGHTA and FQGNSA. The CDR3 covers 16 residues. The V end was cut by 5 bases, the J end by 3 bases, with 17 bases between.

The gene calls are TRBV28 and TRBJ1-2; tentative D call: TRBD1 (5 bases). The germline V gene has CDR1 MDHEN and CDR2 SYDVKM. Trimming removed 3 bases at V and 7 bases at J, with 12 bases between. The CDR3 totals 13 residues. CDR3 loop: CASSLLYTGGYTF. CDR3 sequence (DNA): TGTGCCAGCAGTTTGCTTTATACAGGTGGCTACACCTTC.

This clone was recorded once. The V gene is TRBV6-2 or TRBV6-3, the J gene TRBJ2-3; no clear D. Germline V gene data show CDR1 as MNHEY and CDR2 as SVGEGT. The CDR3 has 14 amino acids. Deletions cut 0 bases from V and 1 base from J, with 5 bases between. The CDR3 DNA reads as TGTGCCAGCAGTTACTCGACACGCACAGATACGCAGTATTTT. Its protein is CASSYSTRTDTQYF.

The chain has TRBV12-3 or TRBV12-4 and TRBJ2-1; TRBD2 might be the D (5 bases). The V end was cut by 6 bases, the J end by 4 bases, with 10 bases between. This CDR3 is 13 amino acids long. The CDR3 sequence is CASSQDWYNEQFF. Here the CDR3 DNA reads TGTGCCAGCAGCCAGGACTGGTACAATGAGCAGTTCTTC.

This rearrangement joins TRBV4-3 to TRBJ1-2, with D uncertain. This CDR3 comprises 13 residues. Germline CDR1 is LGHNA and CDR2 is YSLEER. The V gene lost 4 bases and the J gene lost 6 bases, with 12 bases spanning the gap. The CDR3 DNA follows: TGCGCCAGCAGCCGCCAGGAGGGAAATGGCTACACCTTC. Protein product: CASSRQEGNGYTF.

The J gene is TRBJ2-7, the V gene TRBV28; no definite D call. The CDR3 runs to 17 residues. Trimming took 2 bases from V and 0 from J, leaving 17 bases between them. Germline lookup yields CDR1 MDHEN and CDR2 SYDVKM. CDR3 loop: CASSLVLRSSLSYEQYF. The CDR3 DNA sequence: TGTGCCAGCAGTTTAGTTTTGAGGAGCAGTCTCTCCTACGAGCAGTACTTC. The variable domain in full, with the rest retrieved from reference TRBV28 and TRBJ2-7, is DVKVTQSSRYLVKRTGEKVFLECVQDMDHENMFWYRQDPGLGLRLIYFSYDVKMKEKGDIPEGYSVSREKKERFSLILESASTNQTSMYLCASSLVLRSSLSYEQYFGPGTRLTVT.

This sequence joins TRBV7-9 and TRBJ2-3; D unresolved. Germline V gene lookup returns CDR1 SEHNR and CDR2 FQNEAQ (reference sequence). Trimming shortened V by 5 bases and J by 2 bases, and 5 bases separated the two germline ends. The CDR3 length is 12 residues. In DNA, the CDR3 is TGTGCCAGCAGCAAATACACAGATACGCAGTATTTT. As protein: CASSKYTDTQYF.

This chain joins TRBV5-1 and TRBJ2-3; possibly TRBD2 for D (5 bases). V was trimmed by 4 bases and J by 2 bases, leaving 11 bases between them. This CDR3 is 14 amino acids long. Germline V gives CDR1 SGHRS, CDR2 YFSETQ. The CDR3: CASSRNRDTDTQYF. CDR3 bases: TGCGCCAGCAGCAGGAACCGGGACACAGATACGCAGTATTTT.

The chain carries TRBV30 and TRBJ2-1; D ambiguous. This CDR3 comprises 12 residues. Germline-derived CDR1 and CDR2 are GTSNPN and SVGIG (reference sequence). The V gene lost 1 base and the J gene lost 4 bases, with 5 bases spanning the gap. The CDR3 here is CAWSAEYNEQFF. The CDR3 nucleotides read TGTGCCTGGAGTGCCGAGTACAATGAGCAGTTCTTC. Variable domain in full (rest from reference TRBV30 and TRBJ2-1): SQTIHQWPATLVQPVGSPLSLECTVEGTSNPNLYWYRQAAGRGLQLLFYSVGIGQISSEVPQNLSASRPQDRQFILSSKKLLLSDSGFYLCAWSAEYNEQFFGPGTRLTVL.

This chain uses TRBV10-3 with TRBJ1-1, with TRBD1 matching over 10 bases. CDR1 is ENHRY and CDR2 is SYGVKD in the germline V gene. CDR3 length: 15 amino acids. Trimming took 3 bases from V and 5 from J; bases not matched to a gene: 6. The CDR3 reads CAISDRQGAGTEAFF. The CDR3 DNA is TGTGCCATCAGTGATAGACAGGGGGCAGGGACTGAAGCTTTCTTT.

The sample holds a few counts of this clone. The chain employs TRBV18 and TRBJ1-6; 7 positions agree with TRBD1. With V trimmed by 1 base and J by 9 bases, 6 bases remained unmatched. This CDR3 contains 15 residues. CDR1 is KGHSH and CDR2 is LQKENI in the germline V gene. DNA for the CDR3: TGTGCCAGCTCACCACGATGGGACAGAGGTTCACCCCTCCACTTT. Protein: CASSPRWDRGSPLHF. Using reference TRBV18 and TRBJ1-6 for the parts outside the CDR3, the full variable domain is NAGVMQNPRHLVRRRGQEARLRCSPMKGHSHVYWYRQLPEEGLKFMVYLQKENIIDESGMPKERFSAEFPKEGPSILRIQQVVRGDSAAYFCASSPRWDRGSPLHFGNGTRLTVT.

This clone was found once. The chain links TRBV7-9 to TRBJ1-1; perhaps TRBD1 as D (6 bases). Germline CDR1 SEHNR, CDR2 FQNEAQ (reference sequence). Trimming shortened V by 6 bases and J by 4 bases, and 9 bases separated the two germline ends. The CDR3 consists of 12 residues. The CDR3 nucleotides are TGTGCCAGCAGACTAGGGGGCACTGAAGCTTTCTTT. Protein: CASRLGGTEAFF. Full variable domain (outside the CDR3, taken from reference TRBV7-9 and TRBJ1-1): DTGVSQNPRHKITKRGQNVTFRCDPISEHNRLYWYRQTLGQGPEFLTYFQNEAQLEKSRLLSDRFSAERPKGSFSTLEIQRTEQGDSAMYLCASRLGGTEAFFGQGTRLTVV.

The chain combines TRBV2 with TRBJ2-7; TRBD2 matches at 10 bases. The germline V gene has CDR1 SNHLY and CDR2 FYNNEI. The ends lost 10 bases at V and 0 bases at J; junction bases unmatched: 9. The CDR3 contains 15 residues. The CDR3 coding sequence is TGTGCCACCGGGACTAGCGTACTACACTCCTACGAGCAGTACTTC. This codes for CATGTSVLHSYEQYF.

The chain joins TRBV29-1 to TRBJ2-5; D may be TRBD2 (6 bases). The germline V gene has CDR1 SQVTM and CDR2 ANQGSEA. The V end lost 7 bases, the J end lost 5 bases, and 14 bases lay between the germline ends. The CDR3 has 12 residues. The CDR3 loop is CSARRAGETQYF. DNA of the CDR3: TGCAGCGCCCGCAGGGCGGGGGAGACCCAGTACTTC.